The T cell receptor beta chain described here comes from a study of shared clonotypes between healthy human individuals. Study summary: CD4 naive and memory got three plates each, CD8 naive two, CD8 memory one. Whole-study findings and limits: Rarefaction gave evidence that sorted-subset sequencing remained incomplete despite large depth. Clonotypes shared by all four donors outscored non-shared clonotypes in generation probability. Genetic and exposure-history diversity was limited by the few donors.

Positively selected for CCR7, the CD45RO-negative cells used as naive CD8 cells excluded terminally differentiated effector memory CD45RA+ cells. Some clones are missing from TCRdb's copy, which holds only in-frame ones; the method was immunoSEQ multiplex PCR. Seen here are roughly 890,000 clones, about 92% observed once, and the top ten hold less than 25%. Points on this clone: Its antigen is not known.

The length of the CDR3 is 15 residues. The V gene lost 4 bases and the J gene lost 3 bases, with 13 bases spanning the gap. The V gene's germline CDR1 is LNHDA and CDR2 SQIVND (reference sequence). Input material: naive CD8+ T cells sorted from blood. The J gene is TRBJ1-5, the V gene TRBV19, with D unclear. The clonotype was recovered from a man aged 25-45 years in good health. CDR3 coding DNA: TGTGCCAGTAGTAGCGGACCGCTTTACAATCAGCCCCAGCATTTT. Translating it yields CASSSGPLYNQPQHF.